This is a list of T cell receptor beta chains from one sample in a study of resident and recirculating memory T cells in vitiligo. Using immunoSEQ multiplex PCR, the repertoire was profiled, and TCRdb retains in-frame clones only, with some absent. This sample has more than 35,000 clones, with 80% to 95% found just once. The sample was blood. Every receptor here comes from a male donor with vitiligo. Each CDR3 is given with its conserved first and last residue. Each record gives: J gene, V gene, clone size, D gene, CDR3 protein, CDR3 DNA. The D gene is left open where the match is weak. Rows give clone size only sometimes, using once, few, many, or a class for an expanded clone.

>TRBJ1-2|TRBV5-4|few|TRBD1
CASSFATGVNGYTF
TGTGCCAGCAGCTTCGCTACAGGGGTGAACGGCTACACCTTC
>TRBJ1-1|TRBV6-6|.|.
CASSYSPGGGTEAFF
TGTGCCAGCAGTTACTCCCCTGGGGGGGGCACTGAAGCTTTCTTT
>TRBJ2-7|TRBV2|.|.
CASSGDSYEQYF
TGTGCCAGCAGTGGCGACTCCTACGAGCAGTACTTC
>TRBJ2-1|TRBV5-6|.|TRBD1
CASSSDRGQYEQFF
TGTGCCAGCAGCTCCGACAGGGGTCAGTATGAGCAGTTCTTC
>TRBJ1-5|TRBV7-2|.|TRBD1
CASSLAGQGSRTQHF
TGTGCCAGCAGCTTAGCAGGACAGGGCTCGCGAACCCAGCATTTT
>TRBJ1-2|TRBV5-1|once|.
CASSSDGIYGYTF
TGCGCCAGCAGCTCGGACGGGATCTATGGCTACACCTTC
>TRBJ2-3|TRBV27|.|.
CASSSLTLSTDTQYF
TGTGCCAGCAGTTCCCTGACATTAAGCACAGATACGCAGTATTTT
>TRBJ1-1|TRBV6-5|few|.
CASSAATPNTEAFF
TGTGCCAGCAGTGCGGCCACACCGAACACTGAAGCTTTCTTT
>TRBJ1-2|TRBV7-2|.|.
CASRAGWYGYTF
TGTGCCAGCAGGGCCGGGTGGTATGGCTACACCTTC
>TRBJ2-6|TRBV27|.|.
CASSLGGPPSGANVLTF
TGTGCCAGCAGTTTAGGGGGCCCCCCCTCTGGGGCCAACGTCCTGACTTTC
>TRBJ2-6|TRBV9|.|TRBD2
CASSLSGVGGANVLTF
TGTGCCAGCAGCTTAAGCGGGGTAGGGGGGGCCAACGTCCTGACTTTC
>TRBJ2-3|TRBV5-1|.|.
CASSLVAGSSTDTQYF
TGCGCCAGCAGCTTGGTGGCGGGTTCTAGCACAGATACGCAGTATTTT
>TRBJ1-1|TRBV7-2|.|.
CASSLEAGLAEAFF
TGTGCCAGCAGCTTAGAGGCGGGTCTTGCTGAAGCTTTCTTT
>TRBJ2-7|TRBV9|.|TRBD2
CASSVSAGGVYEQYF
TGTGCCAGCAGCGTCTCTGCGGGGGGAGTATACGAGCAGTACTTC
>TRBJ1-5|TRBV6-5|.|.
CASRPGVNVRQPQHF
TGTGCCAGCAGACCCGGGGTTAACGTGCGTCAGCCCCAGCATTTT
>TRBJ1-2|TRBV7-2|.|TRBD1
CASSPTGGRGYTF
TGTGCCAGCAGCCCAACAGGGGGCAGGGGCTACACCTTC
>TRBJ1-2|TRBV18|few|.
CASSPKNSGAGNYGYTF
TGTGCCAGCTCACCAAAAAATTCGGGCGCGGGTAACTATGGCTACACCTTC
>TRBJ2-5|TRBV7-2|.|TRBD2
CASSSSGGLQETQYF
TGTGCCAGCAGCTCCAGCGGGGGGCTTCAAGAGACCCAGTACTTC
>TRBJ2-7|TRBV27|.|.
CASSLEADEQYF
TGTGCCAGCAGTTTAGAGGCCGACGAGCAGTACTTC
>TRBJ1-1|TRBV15|.|.
CATSRGPMNTEAFF
TGTGCCACCAGCAGAGGTCCCATGAACACTGAAGCTTTCTTT
>TRBJ2-3|TRBV5-1|.|.
CASSLSQAITDTQYF
TGCGCCAGCAGCTTGTCCCAGGCCATCACAGATACGCAGTATTTT
>TRBJ1-6|TRBV14|.|.
CASSPGGNSPLHF
TGTGCCAGCAGCCCGGGGGGCAATTCACCCCTCCACTTT
>TRBJ2-4|TRBV5-4|.|.
CASGDSGSLAKNIQYF
TGTGCCAGCGGAGACAGCGGGTCATTAGCCAAAAACATTCAGTACTTC
>TRBJ2-1|TRBV4-2|few|TRBD2
CASSQDGTKDNEQFF
TGTGCCAGCAGCCAAGATGGGACTAAAGACAATGAGCAGTTCTTC
>TRBJ1-6|TRBV7-2|few|.
CASSPPWGDNSPLHF
TGTGCCAGCAGCCCCCCTTGGGGAGACAATTCACCCCTCCACTTT
>TRBJ2-7|TRBV30|.|TRBD1
CAWQTGIHEQYF
TGTGCCTGGCAGACAGGGATCCACGAGCAGTACTTC
>TRBJ2-7|TRBV7-8|.|TRBD2
CASSHGGGYEQYF
TGTGCCAGCAGTCATGGGGGAGGGTACGAGCAGTACTTC
>TRBJ2-7|TRBV7-2|.|TRBD2
CASSSERGVSYEQYF
TGTGCCAGCAGCTCAGAGCGGGGGGTCTCCTACGAGCAGTACTTC
>TRBJ2-4|TRBV4-1|.|.
CASSQDRGINGAKNIQYF
TGCGCCAGCAGCCAAGATCGGGGGATCAACGGGGCCAAAAACATTCAGTACTTC
>TRBJ1-1|TRBV6-6|.|.
CASSYPGVTEAFF
TGTGCCAGCAGTTACCCCGGAGTCACTGAAGCTTTCTTT
>TRBJ1-1|TRBV13|.|.
CASSVRGSGLNTEAFF
TGTGCCAGCAGCGTCCGGGGATCAGGATTGAACACTGAAGCTTTCTTT
>TRBJ2-1|TRBV12-5|.|TRBD2
CASGSSGGIGNEQFF
TGTGCTAGTGGTTCTAGCGGGGGTATTGGGAATGAGCAGTTCTTC
>TRBJ2-7|TRBV6-1|.|.
CASSAVGGPGSYNLEQYF
TGTGCCAGCAGTGCCGTCGGGGGACCTGGCTCGTATAATCTCGAGCAGTACTTC
>TRBJ2-1|TRBV5-1|.|TRBD2
CASSTGLAGPYNEQFF
TGCGCCAGCAGCACCGGACTAGCGGGGCCCTACAATGAGCAGTTCTTC
>TRBJ1-5|TRBV19|once|TRBD1
CASSNTVRQGARWGNQPQHF
TGTGCCAGTAGCAATACGGTGCGGCAGGGGGCGCGGTGGGGCAATCAGCCCCAGCATTTT
>TRBJ2-3|TRBV18|.|TRBD1
CASSGSSEGAAGTQYF
TGTGCCAGCTCAGGTAGCAGTGAGGGGGCCGCAGGTACGCAGTATTTT
>TRBJ2-1|TRBV4-3|.|TRBD1
CASSQGGTGQFF
TGCGCCAGCAGCCAAGGAGGGACAGGGCAGTTCTTC
>TRBJ2-2|TRBV11-2|.|TRBD1
CASSLDPRGRTGELFF
TGTGCCAGCAGCTTAGATCCTAGGGGGCGCACCGGGGAGCTGTTTTTT
>TRBJ2-3|TRBV19|.|TRBD2
CASSISGGTDTQYF
TGTGCCAGTAGTATTAGCGGGGGCACAGATACGCAGTATTTT
>TRBJ2-3|TRBV18|.|TRBD2
CASSPQRDGTDTQYF
TGTGCCAGCTCACCTCAGCGGGACGGCACAGATACGCAGTATTTT